This T cell receptor beta chain was sequenced in a study of blood T cell repertoires in COVID-19. As for the study in general: Sources were T cells, B-cell-depleted T cells, or PBMCs; the material itself was cDNA or gDNA.

This clone appeared a few times. There are 14 residues in the CDR3. V lost 7 bases and J lost 6; bases outside the gene matches: 8. In germline, CDR1 is MNHEY, CDR2 SMNVEV (reference sequence). Produced via immunoSEQ multiplex PCR; TCRdb's table is partial and in-frame only. Among around 110,000 clones listed, roughly 79% were seen once. Material: peripheral blood. V gene TRBV27 combines with J gene TRBJ1-1; 10 bases are a match to TRBD1. This receptor was obtained from a man aged 70 or older with active or convalescent COVID-19. CDR3 nucleotide sequence: TGTGCCAGCAACCGACAGGGGGCCAAGGCTGAAGCTTTCTTT. Its translation: CASNRQGAKAEAFF.